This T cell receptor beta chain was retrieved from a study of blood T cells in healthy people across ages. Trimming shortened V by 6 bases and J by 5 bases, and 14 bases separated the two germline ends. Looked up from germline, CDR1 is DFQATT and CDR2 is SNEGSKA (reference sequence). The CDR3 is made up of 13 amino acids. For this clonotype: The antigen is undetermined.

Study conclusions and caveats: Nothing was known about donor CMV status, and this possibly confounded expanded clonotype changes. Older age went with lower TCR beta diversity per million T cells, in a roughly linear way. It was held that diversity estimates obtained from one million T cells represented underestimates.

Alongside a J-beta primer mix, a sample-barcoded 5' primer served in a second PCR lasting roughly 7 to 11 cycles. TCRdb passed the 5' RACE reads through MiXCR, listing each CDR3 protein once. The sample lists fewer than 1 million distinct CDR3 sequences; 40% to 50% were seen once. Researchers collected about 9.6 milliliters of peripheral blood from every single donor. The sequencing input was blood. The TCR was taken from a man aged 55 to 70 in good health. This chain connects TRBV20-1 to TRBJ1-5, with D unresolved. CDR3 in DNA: TGCAGTGCCCACCGAAGTACAGATCAGCCCCAGCATTTT. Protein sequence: CSAHRSTDQPQHF.